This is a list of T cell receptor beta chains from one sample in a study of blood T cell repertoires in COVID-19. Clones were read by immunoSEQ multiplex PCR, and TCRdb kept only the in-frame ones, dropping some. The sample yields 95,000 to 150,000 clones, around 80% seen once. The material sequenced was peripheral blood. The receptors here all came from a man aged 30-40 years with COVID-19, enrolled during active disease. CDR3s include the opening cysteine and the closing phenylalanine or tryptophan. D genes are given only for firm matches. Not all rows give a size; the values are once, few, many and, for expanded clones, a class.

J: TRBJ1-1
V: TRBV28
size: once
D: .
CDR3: CASSFREGGTEAFF
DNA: TGTGCCAGCAGTTTTCGGGAAGGGGGCACTGAAGCTTTCTTT

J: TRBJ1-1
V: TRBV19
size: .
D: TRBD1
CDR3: CASSIMTGIPEAFF
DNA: TGTGCCAGTAGTATCATGACAGGGATTCCTGAAGCTTTCTTT

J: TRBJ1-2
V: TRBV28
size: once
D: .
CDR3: CASSSSFGYTF
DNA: TGTGCCAGCAGTTCCTCGTTTGGCTACACCTTC

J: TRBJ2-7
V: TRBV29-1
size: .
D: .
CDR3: CSALSFYEQYF
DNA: TGCAGCGCCTTGTCTTTCTACGAGCAGTACTTC

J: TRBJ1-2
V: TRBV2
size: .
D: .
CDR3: CASSPLDSYGYTF
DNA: TGTGCCAGCAGCCCCCTGGACAGTTATGGCTACACCTTC

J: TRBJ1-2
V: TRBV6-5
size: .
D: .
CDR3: CASSYSLGANYGYTF
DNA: TGTGCCAGCAGTTACTCACTGGGGGCGAACTATGGCTACACCTTC

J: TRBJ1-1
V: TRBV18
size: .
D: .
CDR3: CASSPEGGLRTEAFF
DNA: TGTGCCAGCTCACCGGAGGGGGGGCTAAGGACTGAAGCTTTCTTT

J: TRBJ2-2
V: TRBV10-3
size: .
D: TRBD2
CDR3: CAISAISGSTNTGELFF
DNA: TGTGCCATCAGTGCGATTAGCGGGAGCACGAACACCGGGGAGCTGTTTTTT

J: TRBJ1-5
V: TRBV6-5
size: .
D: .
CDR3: CASKTGTSNQPQHF
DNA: TGTGCCAGCAAAACAGGGACTAGCAATCAGCCCCAGCATTTT

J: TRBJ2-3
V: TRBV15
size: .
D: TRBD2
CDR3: CATSRAAGGPPDTQYF
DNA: TGTGCCACCAGCAGAGCGGCGGGGGGCCCCCCGGATACGCAGTATTTT

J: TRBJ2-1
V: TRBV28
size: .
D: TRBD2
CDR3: CASSPQLAGKGFDEQFF
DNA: TGTGCCAGCAGTCCCCAATTAGCGGGAAAAGGATTTGATGAGCAGTTCTTC

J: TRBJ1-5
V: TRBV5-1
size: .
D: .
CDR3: CASSLDGGVSQPQHF
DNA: TGCGCCAGCAGCTTGGATGGGGGGGTTAGTCAGCCCCAGCATTTT

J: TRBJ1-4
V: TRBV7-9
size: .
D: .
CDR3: CASSDRTGTNEKLFF
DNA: TGTGCCAGCAGCGATCGGACGGGGACTAATGAAAAACTGTTTTTT

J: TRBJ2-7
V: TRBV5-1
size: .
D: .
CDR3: CASSLGSGERNEQYF
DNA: TGCGCCAGCAGCTTGGGGTCCGGGGAGAGGAACGAGCAGTACTTC